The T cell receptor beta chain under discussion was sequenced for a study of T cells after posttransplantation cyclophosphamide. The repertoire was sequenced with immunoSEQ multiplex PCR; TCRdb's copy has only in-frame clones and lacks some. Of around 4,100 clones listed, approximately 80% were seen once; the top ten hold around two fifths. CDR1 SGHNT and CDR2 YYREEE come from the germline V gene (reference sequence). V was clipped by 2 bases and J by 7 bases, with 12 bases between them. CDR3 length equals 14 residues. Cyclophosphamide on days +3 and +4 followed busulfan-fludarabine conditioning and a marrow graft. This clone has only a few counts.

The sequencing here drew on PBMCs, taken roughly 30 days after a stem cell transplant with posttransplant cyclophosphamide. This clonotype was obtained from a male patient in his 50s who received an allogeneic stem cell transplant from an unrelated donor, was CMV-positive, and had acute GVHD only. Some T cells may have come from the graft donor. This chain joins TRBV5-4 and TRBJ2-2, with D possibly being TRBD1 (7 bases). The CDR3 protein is CASSFSRGVGELFF. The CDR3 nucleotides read TGTGCCAGCAGCTTTAGCAGGGGGGTCGGGGAGCTGTTTTTT.